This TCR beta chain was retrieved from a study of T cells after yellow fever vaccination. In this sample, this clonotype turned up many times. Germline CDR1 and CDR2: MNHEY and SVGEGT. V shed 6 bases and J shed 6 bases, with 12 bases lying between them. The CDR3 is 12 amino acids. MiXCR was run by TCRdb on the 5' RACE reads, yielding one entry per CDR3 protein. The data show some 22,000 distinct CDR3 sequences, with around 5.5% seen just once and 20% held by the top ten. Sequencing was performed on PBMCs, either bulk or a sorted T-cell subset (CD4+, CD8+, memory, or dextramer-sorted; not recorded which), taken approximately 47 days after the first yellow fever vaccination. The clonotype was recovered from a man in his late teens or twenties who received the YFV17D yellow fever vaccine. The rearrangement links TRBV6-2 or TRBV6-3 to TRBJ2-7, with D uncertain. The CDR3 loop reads CASRGRRAEQYF. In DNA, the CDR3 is TGTGCCAGCAGAGGAAGAAGGGCCGAGCAGTACTTC.